This TCR beta chain was observed in a study of blood T cell repertoires in COVID-19. Study-wide background: Collection of acute and convalescent COVID-19 samples took place in the United States, Italy and Spain. PBMCs, B-cell-depleted T cells, or T cells provided the cDNA or gDNA that made up the material.

Germline CDR1 SGDLS, CDR2 YYNGEE. The CDR3 extends over 15 amino acids. Trimming cost V 4 bases and J 5 bases; bases outside gene matches: 10. In the authors' workflow: The assay estimated nucleated cells by amplifying reference gene primers. Profiled with immunoSEQ multiplex PCR; TCRdb holds only in-frame clones, not every one. That table is the source of V, J and clone size, and D and trimming were worked out from the DNA. This sample carries 120,000 to 150,000 clones, 84% of them seen once, and the ten largest clones take 8.9%. The receptor's source is a man aged 25-40 years with COVID-19, enrolled during active disease. V is TRBV9 and J is TRBJ1-1; 8 bases are a match to TRBD1. The sequenced sample was peripheral blood. The CDR3 DNA sequence: TGTGCCAGCAGCCCCCAGGACAGGGTCGGAACTGAAGCTTTCTTT. Translation gives CASSPQDRVGTEAFF.